This paragraph reports one T cell receptor beta chain. The antigen it binds to is not known. Within one base of it there is no much larger clone, and no base qualities were kept. This record comes from a study of blood T cell repertoires in COVID-19 (dated by TCRdb to about 2020). For the wider study: Samples from collaborators originated in the United States, Italy and Spain and spanned both the acute and convalescent phases of COVID-19. The repertoires were made available in a free public database intended to serve as a resource for research on the immune response to SARS-CoV-2. The sample metadata nearly always contained a de-identified subject ID, COVID-19 status, age in years and sex. Deeply sampled blood TCRbeta repertoires from subjects exposed to, actively infected with, or recovered from COVID-19 were included in the dataset. The samples were drawn from the first 160 participants of the ongoing ImmuneRACE study and from some 1,300 subjects provided by 6 global collaborators. Where HLA class I and class II types were available, the types were taken from metadata supplied by the sample provider, not from assay-based typing. The material from the prospective study consisted of cDNA or gDNA derived from T cells, B-cell-depleted T cells, or PBMCs. What the study reported, not specific to this receptor: How much clinical and demographic metadata was included differed by source and by participant, and the metadata was provided uncurated.

TCRbeta CDR3 regions were amplified from genomic DNA using the immunoSEQ Assay, a bias-controlled multiplex PCR. Under the source paper's analysis protocol: The number of nucleated cells in each sample was estimated by amplification of reference gene primers within the assay. To quantify the absolute abundance of each unique TCRbeta CDR3 rearrangement, sequence reads were collapsed and filtered. For each sample, productive Simpson clonality was calculated as the square root of Simpson's diversity index over productive rearrangements. TCRdb holds this immuneACCESS table with in-frame rearrangements only. Some clones are missing; in checked studies, unresolved V genes explain under half, and the rest has no known cause. The V and J calls and clone size were taken over from that table, and D and trimming were inferred from the DNA. The sample data list fewer than 150,000 clones, and about 83% of these were observed just once. Of the sample, 9.5% to 15% falls within the top ten clones.

V ends up 5 bases short and J 1 base short, with an unmatched junction base count of 9. The CDR3 numbers 17 residues from cysteine through phenylalanine. The kept DNA is CDR3 alone, 51 bases in frame from the first base. The CDR1 and CDR2 encoded by the germline V gene (reference sequence) are SSHAT and FNYEAQ. Whole blood was collected in K2EDTA tubes by collaborating institutions according to the institutions' own protocols. For TCRbeta analysis, collaborators shipped samples as frozen whole blood, isolated PBMCs, or DNA extracted from either of those sample types. The sample taken for sequencing was peripheral blood. This TCR came from a human donor in a cohort sampled during active COVID-19. The receptor chain draws on TRBV7-7 and TRBJ2-5; 11 junctional bases match TRBD2. The base sequence is TGTGCCAGCAGCCCGCTGAGGCTAGCGGGGGGCCAAGAGACCCAGTACTTC. Its amino acids are CASSPLRLAGGQETQYF.